These T cell receptor beta chains were read from a single sample in a study of blood T cell repertoires in COVID-19. Using immunoSEQ multiplex PCR, the repertoire was profiled, and TCRdb retains in-frame clones only, with some absent. The repertoire includes 200,000 to 250,000 clones, less than 90% of them detected once, and over 15% sits in the top ten. Material for sequencing was peripheral blood. Receptors were obtained from a woman older than 75 with active or convalescent COVID-19. Both conserved end residues are part of each CDR3. D genes are given only for firm matches. Some rows mark clone size as missing; the rest say once, few, many or name a class of expanded clone.

d_call	clone_size	v_call	j_call	cdr3_aa	cdr3_nt
.	many	TRBV10-3	TRBJ2-1	CAISEMRGKDKYNEQFF	TGTGCCATCAGTGAGATGAGGGGGAAGGATAAGTACAATGAGCAGTTCTTC
TRBD1	.	TRBV18	TRBJ1-5	CASSRTGGSISNQPQHF	TGTGCCAGCTCTCGGACAGGGGGATCAATTAGCAATCAGCCCCAGCATTTT
.	.	TRBV18	TRBJ2-5	CASSPPRGQETQYF	TGTGCCAGCTCACCACCGAGAGGGCAAGAGACCCAGTACTTC
.	.	TRBV2	TRBJ1-3	CASSIGHTGNTIYF	TGTGCCAGCAGTATAGGACACACTGGAAACACCATATATTTT
.	.	TRBV18	TRBJ2-7	CASSPYRGLIWEQYF	TGTGCCAGCTCACCGTACCGGGGTCTAATATGGGAGCAGTACTTC
.	.	TRBV5-1	TRBJ1-1	CASSLESISDTEAFF	TGCGCCAGCAGCTTGGAATCTATCAGCGACACTGAAGCTTTCTTT
.	.	TRBV18	TRBJ2-1	CASSPPSSPLIEQFF	TGTGCCAGCTCACCACCCTCTAGTCCCCTTATTGAGCAGTTCTTC
.	once	TRBV15	TRBJ1-5	CATRRGSGNQPQHF	TGTGCCACCAGACGGGGGTCTGGTAATCAGCCCCAGCATTTT
.	.	TRBV5-4	TRBJ2-4	CASSTFDRREVIQYF	TGTGCCAGCAGCACCTTCGACCGGAGAGAAGTGATTCAGTACTTC
TRBD1	.	TRBV6-5	TRBJ1-2	CASSYSLDRDYGYTF	TGTGCCAGCAGTTACTCCTTGGACAGGGACTATGGCTACACCTTC
TRBD1	.	TRBV4-2	TRBJ2-1	CASSQEDRGQGEQFF	TGTGCCAGCAGCCAAGAGGACAGGGGGCAGGGTGAGCAGTTCTTC
.	.	TRBV5-1	TRBJ1-2	CASSPEGEPYGYTF	TGCGCCAGCAGCCCCGAAGGGGAACCCTATGGCTACACCTTC
.	once	TRBV30	TRBJ1-3	CAWGGGTTGNTIYF	TGTGCCTGGGGAGGGGGGACAACTGGAAACACCATATATTTT
.	.	TRBV7-2	TRBJ1-6	CASSPPGGRISSPLHF	TGTGCCAGCAGCCCACCTGGGGGGAGGATTAGTTCACCCCTCCACTTT
.	.	TRBV2	TRBJ2-5	CASSGQYQETQYF	TGTGCCAGCAGCGGACAGTACCAAGAGACCCAGTACTTC
TRBD1	.	TRBV6-5	TRBJ1-5	CASSYNRGGNQPQHF	TGTGCCAGCAGTTACAACAGGGGTGGTAATCAGCCCCAGCATTTT
.	.	TRBV29-1	TRBJ2-1	CSVENPARGYNEQFF	TGCAGCGTTGAAAACCCTGCTAGGGGGTACAATGAGCAGTTCTTC
.	.	TRBV19	TRBJ1-2	CAGSALNYGYTF	TGTGCCGGTTCAGCGCTTAACTATGGCTACACCTTC
.	.	TRBV11-2	TRBJ1-1	CASRPGTLNTEAFF	TGTGCCAGCAGACCCGGGACACTGAACACTGAAGCTTTCTTT
TRBD1	.	TRBV29-1	TRBJ1-1	CSVGATGGEAFF	TGCAGCGTTGGCGCGACAGGGGGTGAAGCTTTCTTT
TRBD1	once	TRBV19	TRBJ2-7	CASSSRTGYEQYF	TGTGCCAGTAGTTCCCGGACAGGCTACGAGCAGTACTTC
TRBD1	.	TRBV5-1	TRBJ2-7	CASSRWVTGGLSRIGEQYF	TGCGCCAGCAGCCGATGGGTAACAGGGGGTTTATCCCGAATAGGCGAGCAGTACTTC
.	.	TRBV6-1	TRBJ1-6	CASSAEQGSYNSPLHF	TGTGCCAGCAGTGCAGAACAGGGATCCTATAATTCACCCCTCCACTTT
.	.	TRBV19	TRBJ1-2	CASSIPGGDSGYTF	TGTGCCAGTAGTATACCCGGCGGGGATTCAGGCTACACCTTC
TRBD1	once	TRBV18	TRBJ2-7	CASSTGTGSSYEQYF	TGTGCCAGCTCAACGGGGACAGGTAGCTCCTACGAGCAGTACTTC
TRBD1	.	TRBV5-5	TRBJ1-1	CASSLNTGGTEAFF	TGTGCCAGCAGCCTTAATACAGGGGGCACTGAAGCTTTCTTT
TRBD1	.	TRBV18	TRBJ2-7	CASSQTGFVSEQYF	TGTGCCAGCTCACAGACAGGGTTCGTGAGCGAGCAGTACTTC
.	.	TRBV19	TRBJ1-4	CASWEHGGEKLFF	TGTGCCAGTTGGGAGCACGGGGGTGAAAAACTGTTTTTT
.	.	TRBV28	TRBJ2-7	CASRGGGRWGEQYF	TGTGCCAGCAGGGGAGGAGGACGGTGGGGCGAGCAGTACTTC
.	.	TRBV4-2	TRBJ2-1	CASSRTPGDSSIYNEQFF	TGTGCCAGCAGCCGAACACCCGGGGACTCATCGATCTACAATGAGCAGTTCTTC
.	few	TRBV14	TRBJ1-1	CASSQDRSGRNTEAFF	TGTGCCAGCAGCCAAGATCGAAGTGGCAGGAACACTGAAGCTTTCTTT
.	.	TRBV30	TRBJ1-1	CAWSVAMNTEAFF	TGTGCCTGGAGTGTAGCGATGAACACTGAAGCTTTCTTT
TRBD2	.	TRBV29-1	TRBJ2-7	CSVGKGSGRSHEQYF	TGCAGCGTTGGGAAGGGAAGCGGGAGGAGCCACGAGCAGTACTTC
TRBD2	.	TRBV28	TRBJ2-3	CASVPPLAGGKYF	TGTGCCAGCGTCCCCCCACTAGCGGGGGGAAAGTATTTT
TRBD2	.	TRBV6-2/TRBV6-3	TRBJ2-2	CASSYGTSGRYTGELFF	TGTGCCAGCAGTTACGGGACTAGCGGGAGATATACCGGGGAGCTGTTTTTT
TRBD2	.	TRBV5-1	TRBJ2-1	CASSRLAGDNEQFF	TGCGCCAGTAGTCGGTTAGCGGGGGACAATGAGCAGTTCTTC
TRBD1	.	TRBV19	TRBJ2-7	CASTGTGDSYEQYF	TGTGCCAGTACTGGGACAGGGGATTCCTACGAGCAGTACTTC
.	.	TRBV9	TRBJ2-1	CASSVAGDFYNEQFF	TGTGCCAGCAGCGTAGCGGGAGACTTCTACAATGAGCAGTTCTTC
.	.	TRBV28	TRBJ2-5	CASSLSGGVQETQYF	TGTGCCAGCAGTTTAAGTGGAGGGGTCCAAGAGACCCAGTACTTC
TRBD1	.	TRBV2	TRBJ1-1	CAKAGGRTEAFF	TGTGCCAAGGCAGGGGGTAGAACTGAAGCTTTCTTT
.	once	TRBV5-1	TRBJ1-2	CASSLLQGGSNGYTF	TGCGCCAGCAGCTTGCTTCAGGGAGGGAGTAATGGCTACACCTTC
TRBD1	.	TRBV16	TRBJ2-3	CASSSPGQGTDTQYF	TGTGCCAGCAGCTCGCCGGGACAGGGCACAGATACGCAGTATTTT
TRBD2	.	TRBV7-9	TRBJ2-7	CASSSNMMGGSRASEQYF	TGTGCCAGCAGCTCCAACATGATGGGCGGGAGTAGGGCCTCCGAGCAGTACTTC
.	.	TRBV15	TRBJ1-4	CATSRGQGQVNEKLFF	TGTGCCACCAGCAGAGGCCAGGGGCAGGTTAATGAAAAACTGTTTTTT
TRBD2	.	TRBV6-5	TRBJ2-1	CASSYWGTRGYNEQFF	TGTGCCAGCAGTTACTGGGGGACTAGGGGGTACAATGAGCAGTTCTTC
TRBD1	.	TRBV28	TRBJ2-7	CASSNTGGAVWVQYF	TGTGCCAGCAGTAATACAGGGGGCGCAGTTTGGGTGCAGTACTTC
TRBD1	.	TRBV5-1	TRBJ2-5	CASSEGQGRQETQYF	TGCGCCAGCAGCGAGGGACAGGGACGGCAAGAGACCCAGTACTTC
.	once	TRBV4-2	TRBJ1-2	CASSQEQGWIQGDGGYTF	TGTGCCAGCAGCCAAGAACAGGGTTGGATTCAGGGTGACGGCGGCTACACCTTC
TRBD1	few	TRBV6-5	TRBJ1-2	CASSLPGQPKYTF	TGTGCCAGCAGTTTACCGGGACAGCCTAAATACACCTTC
.	.	TRBV7-3	TRBJ2-1	CASSLGGSYNEQFF	TGTGCCAGCAGCCTAGGGGGCTCCTACAATGAGCAGTTCTTC
.	.	TRBV4-3	TRBJ2-2	CASSQESLGRGFTGELFF	TGCGCCAGCAGCCAAGAATCACTGGGCAGGGGCTTCACCGGGGAGCTGTTTTTT
TRBD1	.	TRBV25-1	TRBJ2-3	CASSESGGRDTQYF	TGTGCCAGCAGTGAATCAGGGGGACGAGATACGCAGTATTTT
TRBD2	.	TRBV4-1	TRBJ2-7	CASSQDSGRAGSYEQYF	TGCGCCAGCAGCCAAGATAGCGGGAGGGCCGGGTCCTACGAGCAGTACTTC